The 25 T cell receptor beta chains presented below share a single source sample, sequenced in a study of cytomegalovirus exposure and HLA in healthy donors. This PCR relied on a set of 60 Vbeta primers and 13 Jbeta primers. Sequencing was performed with immunoSEQ multiplex PCR; in TCRdb, only in-frame clones are kept and a portion is missing. The table shows about 140,000 clones, with roughly 73% occurring only once. Sequenced material: PBMCs. Source of these receptors: a human donor in good health.

This chain links TRBV25-1 with TRBJ1-2; possible D gene TRBD1, 6 bases. The germline V gene has CDR1 MGHDK and CDR2 SYGVNS. V dropped 6 bases and J dropped 4 bases, with 9 bases sitting between them. The CDR3 extends over 12 amino acids. The CDR3 DNA follows: TGTGCCAGCAGCCAGGACAGCTATGGCTACACCTTC. The encoded protein is CASSQDSYGYTF.

The J gene is TRBJ1-2, the V gene TRBV29-1, with 7 nucleotides matching TRBD1. Germline assignment: CDR1 SQVTM and CDR2 ANQGSEA. Trimming removed 7 bases from V and 4 bases from J; junction bases left unmatched: 15. The CDR3 is 15 amino acids. The CDR3, as DNA: TGCAGCGCCCAGCGGGGGGTGGCAGGGGGCTATGGCTACACCTTC. The encoded protein is CSAQRGVAGGYGYTF.

The V call is TRBV19, the J call TRBJ1-5; D is uncertain. The CDR3 extends over 15 amino acids. V was trimmed by 7 bases and J by 0 bases, leaving 13 bases between them. Germline loops: CDR1 LNHDA, CDR2 SQIVND (reference sequence). The CDR3 region is CASNADSYSNQPQHF. The CDR3 DNA sequence: TGTGCCAGTAACGCCGATTCCTATAGCAATCAGCCCCAGCATTTT.

J is TRBJ2-3 and V is TRBV7-3, with TRBD2 matching over 7 bases. Germline values: CDR1 SGHTA, CDR2 FQGTGA. The trim removed 2 bases at V and 2 bases at J, leaving 1 base unmatched. This CDR3 spans 14 amino acids. CDR3 nucleotides: TGTGCCAGCAGCTTAGCGGGGGTCACAGATACGCAGTATTTT. The encoded protein is CASSLAGVTDTQYF.

The chain joins TRBV11-2 to TRBJ2-7; no reliable D call. CDR3 length: 13 amino acids. Germline CDR1 reads SGHAT; CDR2 reads FQNNGV. The V and J ends lost 5 bases and 7 bases respectively, with 15 bases between them. The CDR3 region is CASSPPRPTEQYF. Here the CDR3 DNA reads TGTGCCAGCAGCCCACCCCGTCCGACAGAGCAGTACTTC. The entire variable domain, with the rest obtained from reference TRBV11-2 and TRBJ2-7, is as follows: EAGVAQSPRYKIIEKRQSVAFWCNPISGHATLYWYQQILGQGPKLLIQFQNNGVVDDSQLPKDRFSAERLKGVDSTLKIQPAKLEDSAVYLCASSPPRPTEQYFGPGTRLTVT.

This rearrangement joins TRBV9 to TRBJ2-3, with a weak D call TRBD1 (7 bases). The V and J ends lost 4 bases and 1 base respectively, with 13 bases between them. Per germline, CDR1 SGDLS and CDR2 YYNGEE. The CDR3 spans 15 residues. The CDR3 coding sequence is TGTGCCAGCAGCCAGCAGGGGGGTGGCACAGATACGCAGTATTTT. Its translation is CASSQQGGGTDTQYF.

The rearrangement links TRBV4-1 to TRBJ2-2, with 9 bases lining up with TRBD2. CDR3 length: 17 amino acids. Germline trimming cut 0 bases from V and 5 bases from J; bases unmatched to any gene: 7. Germline V gene lookup returns CDR1 MGHRA and CDR2 YSYEKL. CDR3 coding DNA: TGCGCCAGCAGCCAAGAAGGGGGACTAGCCTCGACCGGGGAGCTGTTTTTT. It encodes CASSQEGGLASTGELFF.

This clone appeared a few times. CDR3 loop: CASSEARGGGTDTQYF. CDR3 nucleotide sequence: TGTGCCAGCAGTGAAGCGCGAGGTGGCGGCACAGATACGCAGTATTTT. J is TRBJ2-3 and V is TRBV6-1; D is ambiguous. The CDR3 consists of 16 residues. Trimming left V 0 bases short and J 1 base short, with 11 bases between. The V gene's germline CDR1 is MNHNS and CDR2 SASEGT.

The chain recombines TRBV19 with TRBJ1-2; maybe TRBD1 (5 bases). CDR1 is LNHDA and CDR2 is SQIVND in the germline V gene (reference sequence). The V gene lost 5 bases and the J gene lost 8 bases, with 18 bases spanning the gap. This CDR3 has 14 residues. The CDR3 loop is CASSQPPGPSGYTF. CDR3 coding DNA: TGTGCCAGTAGTCAACCCCCAGGGCCATCGGGCTACACCTTC.

The chain carries TRBV9 and TRBJ2-3; D is perhaps TRBD2 (6 bases). CDR3 length equals 16 residues. V was cut by 0 bases and J by 4 bases, with 15 bases left in between. From germline, CDR1 is SGDLS and CDR2 YYNGEE. CDR3 in amino acids: CASSVGTGGTPDTQYF. CDR3 in DNA: TGTGCCAGCAGCGTAGGGACTGGGGGGACCCCAGATACGCAGTATTTT.

The chain combines TRBV10-3 with TRBJ2-7; the match to TRBD1 covers 10 bases. Per germline, CDR1 ENHRY and CDR2 SYGVKD. V was clipped by 4 bases and J by 6 bases; unmatched bases: 3. The length of the CDR3 is 13 residues. CDR3 in amino acids: CAISAGQGGEQYF. The CDR3, as DNA: TGTGCCATCAGTGCAGGACAGGGGGGCGAGCAGTACTTC.

This clone was observed a handful of times. The chain uses TRBV4-1 and TRBJ2-2; TRBD2 matches 9 bases. The junction had 7 bases not matched to a gene; V was cut back by 4 bases and J by 4 bases. Germline lookup yields CDR1 MGHRA and CDR2 YSYEKL. This CDR3 spans 16 amino acids. This CDR3 is CASSLYSGGPTGELFF. CDR3 in DNA: TGCGCCAGCAGCCTCTATAGCGGGGGCCCCACCGGGGAGCTGTTTTTT.

The chain joins TRBV6-1 to TRBJ2-1; 8 bases are a match to TRBD1. This CDR3 is 14 amino acids long. V lost 5 bases to trimming and J lost 9 bases; unmatched junction nucleotides: 9. Germline-derived CDR1 and CDR2 are MNHNS and SASEGT. CDR3 coding DNA: TGTGCCAGCAGTAAGTTCAGGACAGGGACTGAGCAGTTCTTC. Translated, it gives CASSKFRTGTEQFF.

This clone was detected a few times. The chain employs TRBV5-5 and TRBJ1-5; D gene ambiguous. Looked up from germline, CDR1 is SGHKS and CDR2 is YYEKEE (reference sequence). Trimming pared 2 bases from V and 5 bases from J, leaving 17 bases between. The CDR3 is made up of 16 amino acids. The DNA for the CDR3 is TGTGCCAGCAGCTTTTTAGTGTCAGGAGGACATCAGCCCCAGCATTTT. Residues: CASSFLVSGGHQPQHF.

V and J are TRBV15 and TRBJ1-4, with 7 bases that match TRBD1. CDR1 is LNHNV and CDR2 is YYDKDF in the germline V gene (reference sequence). The CDR3 extends over 15 amino acids. J gave up 3 bases and V 5 bases, and 6 bases lay outside the gene matches. This chain's CDR3 is CATSPDRAPNEKLFF. CDR3 nucleotides: TGTGCCACCAGCCCCGACAGGGCCCCTAATGAAAAACTGTTTTTT.

The chain couples TRBV4-1 to TRBJ2-2; 7 bases line up with TRBD2. V was clipped by 1 base and J by 0 bases; unmatched bases: 2. The CDR3 consists of 16 residues. Per germline, CDR1 MGHRA and CDR2 YSYEKL. The CDR3 loop reads CASSQVGGPNTGELFF. CDR3 nucleotides: TGCGCCAGCAGCCAAGTGGGAGGGCCGAACACCGGGGAGCTGTTTTTT.

This sequence joins TRBV28 and TRBJ2-5; the match to TRBD1 covers 11 bases. The DNA end is more similar to TRBJ2-7, so the J call may be wrong. The germline V gene has CDR1 MDHEN and CDR2 SYDVKM. The CDR3 has 15 amino acids. The CDR3 sequence is CASRTGQGASYEQYF. The CDR3, as DNA: TGTGCCAGCAGGACCGGACAGGGGGCATCCTACGAGCAGTACTTC.

The rearrangement links TRBV29-1 to TRBJ1-1; TRBD1 might be the D (6 bases). Trimming removed 6 bases from V and 4 bases from J, with 12 bases in between. CDR1 is SQVTM and CDR2 is ANQGSEA in the germline V gene. The CDR3 covers 12 residues. In DNA form, the CDR3 reads TGCAGCGTGGGGGCAGGGTTCACTGAAGCTTTCTTT. Residues: CSVGAGFTEAFF.

This clone appeared once. The rearrangement uses TRBV12-5 and TRBJ2-5; D remains ambiguous. Germline CDR1 is LGHNT and CDR2 is FRNRAP. Trimming cost V 0 bases and J 3 bases, with 8 bases left between them. The CDR3 extends over 14 amino acids. The CDR3 reads CASGLVRGEETQYF. The CDR3 DNA reads TGTGCTAGTGGTTTGGTACGCGGAGAAGAGACCCAGTACTTC.

This clone has more than one count but fewer than ten. The V gene is TRBV7-6, the J gene TRBJ1-2; D not resolved. CDR1 and CDR2 (germline): SGHVS, FNYEAQ. The V gene lost 5 bases and the J gene lost 3 bases, with 10 bases spanning the gap. The CDR3 contains 13 residues. As DNA, the CDR3 is TGTGCCAGCAGCGCCCGGGGAGACTATGGCTACACCTTC. Its translation is CASSARGDYGYTF. Full variable domain (missing parts from reference TRBV7-6 and TRBJ1-2): GAGVSQSPRYKVTKRGQDVALRCDPISGHVSLYWYRQALGQGPEFLTYFNYEAQQDKSGLPNDRFSAERPEGSISTLTIQRTEQRDSAMYRCASSARGDYGYTFGSGTRLTVV.

The V gene is TRBV5-1, the J gene TRBJ2-3; 7 bases map to TRBD1. Per the germline V gene, CDR1 is SGHRS and CDR2 is YFSETQ. This CDR3 has 14 residues. The V and J ends lost 0 bases and 6 bases, in that order; junction bases with no gene match: 4. CDR3 sequence: CASSLGQGGDTQYF. As DNA, the CDR3 is TGCGCCAGCAGCTTGGGACAGGGTGGGGATACGCAGTATTTT.

The chain combines TRBV19 with TRBJ2-7; 11 bases match TRBD2. Germline V gives CDR1 LNHDA, CDR2 SQIVND (reference sequence). CDR3 length: 14 amino acids. The J segment lost 3 bases and the V segment lost 6 bases, leaving 4 bases of the junction unmatched. The CDR3 spells CASSYTSGGYEQYF. CDR3 nucleotide sequence: TGTGCCAGTAGCTACACTAGCGGGGGCTACGAGCAGTACTTC. The full variable domain, its missing parts supplied by reference TRBV19 and TRBJ2-7, is DGGITQSPKYLFRKEGQNVTLSCEQNLNHDAMYWYRQDPGQGLRLIYYSQIVNDFQKGDIAEGYSVSREKKESFPLTVTSAQKNPTAFYLCASSYTSGGYEQYFGPGTRLTVT.

The V call is TRBV19, the J call TRBJ2-1; 7 bases match TRBD2. V shed 4 bases, J shed 6 bases, and the junction held 9 bases outside the gene matches. The CDR3 is 15 residues long. Germline assignment: CDR1 LNHDA and CDR2 SQIVND (reference sequence). Written as DNA, the CDR3 is TGTGCCAGTAGTAGGCAAGCGGGAAGGGGCAATGAGCAGTTCTTC. The encoded protein is CASSRQAGRGNEQFF.

This rearrangement joins TRBV11-3 to TRBJ2-2, with D tentatively TRBD2 (6 bases). Germline V gene data show CDR1 as SGHNT and CDR2 as YENEEA. The CDR3 runs 14 residues. The germline V and J ends were trimmed by 4 bases and 5 bases, with 11 bases remaining between them. The CDR3 here is CASSWDGTTGELFF. The DNA of the CDR3 is TGTGCCAGCAGCTGGGACGGGACTACCGGGGAGCTGTTTTTT.

This chain joins TRBV6-5 and TRBJ1-1; D uncertain. V was shortened by 7 bases and J by 3 bases, with 6 bases between the two germline ends. The CDR3 has 11 residues. Per the germline V gene, CDR1 is MNHEY and CDR2 is SVGAGI. This CDR3 is CASTRDTEAFF. The CDR3 bases are TGTGCCAGCACCCGGGACACTGAAGCTTTCTTT.